A selection of T cell receptor beta chains follows, all from one sample in a study of human T cells and chemical hapten exposure. TCRdb processed the RACE reads anew with MiXCR; each CDR3 protein has one entry. The table includes roughly 100,000 distinct CDR3 sequences, roughly a third detected once. The source material was whole blood, sampled in connection with sensitization to the hapten diphenylcyclopropenone (DPC). Every receptor here comes from a man in his forties or fifties with alopecia areata. Some clones in this sample may be carry-over from other donors' samples. CDR3s include the opening cysteine and the closing phenylalanine or tryptophan. D genes are given only for firm matches. Not every row has a clone size; where given, it reads once, few, many or a size class.

D | size | J | V | CDR3 | DNA
NA | NA | TRBJ2-7 | TRBV30 | CAWSEQGYEQYF | TGTGCCTGGAGTGAACAGGGATACGAGCAGTACTTC
TRBD1 | NA | TRBJ2-3 | TRBV5-6 | CASSLRGTGTDTQYF | TGTGCCAGCAGCTTGAGGGGGACAGGCACAGATACGCAGTATTTT
NA | NA | TRBJ2-3 | TRBV3-1 | CASSQGLRGPPTQYF | TGTGCCAGCAGCCAAGGTTTGCGGGGGCCACCTACGCAGTATTTT
TRBD2 | NA | TRBJ2-1 | TRBV9 | CASSARLGGGFGEQFF | TGTGCCAGCAGCGCACGCCTTGGGGGGGGGTTTGGGGAGCAGTTCTTC
NA | few | TRBJ2-1 | TRBV6-2/TRBV6-3 | CASSYSGRSYNEQFF | TGTGCCAGCAGTTACTCAGGCCGCTCCTACAATGAGCAGTTCTTC
TRBD2 | few | TRBJ2-1 | TRBV19 | CASSPILTSGGHNEQFF | TGTGCCAGTAGTCCGATCTTAACTAGCGGGGGGCACAATGAGCAGTTCTTC
TRBD1 | few | TRBJ2-1 | TRBV28 | CASSLGDRLGEQFF | TGTGCCAGCAGTTTAGGGGACAGGCTGGGTGAGCAGTTCTTC
NA | NA | TRBJ2-4 | TRBV12-3/TRBV12-4 | CASSEQDILAKNIQYF | TGTGCCAGCAGTGAACAGGATATTTTAGCCAAAAACATTCAGTACTTC
NA | few | TRBJ2-1 | TRBV6-2/TRBV6-3 | CASSWRAGSQFF | TGTGCCAGCAGTTGGCGGGCCGGGTCTCAGTTCTTC
TRBD2 | NA | TRBJ2-1 | TRBV6-5 | CASSHTSGSSPSNEQFF | TGTGCCAGCAGCCATACTAGCGGGAGCAGCCCGAGTAATGAGCAGTTCTTC
TRBD2 | few | TRBJ2-3 | TRBV29-1 | CSVALAGGGDTQYF | TGCAGCGTTGCCCTAGCGGGAGGTGGAGATACGCAGTATTTT
TRBD2 | few | TRBJ2-5 | TRBV20-1 | CSARDFAGAAETQYF | TGCAGTGCTAGAGATTTCGCGGGAGCGGCGGAGACCCAGTACTTC
NA | NA | TRBJ2-1 | TRBV27 | CASSWGTELYNEQFF | TGTGCCAGCAGTTGGGGAACAGAACTATACAATGAGCAGTTCTTC
TRBD2 | NA | TRBJ2-2 | TRBV3-1 | CASSQDPLAGVEWDTGELFF | TGTGCCAGCAGCCAAGATCCTCTAGCGGGAGTAGAGTGGGACACCGGGGAGCTGTTTTTT